Following are 25 T cell receptor beta chains from one sample sequenced in a study of pediatric ulcerative colitis. Assay: immunoSEQ multiplex PCR; the TCRdb copy retains only in-frame clones and omits some. Of fewer than 25,000 clones listed, 71% are singletons. Rectal tissue came from one to two pinch biopsies taken at colonoscopy. Sequencing was performed on gut tissue. Source of these receptors: a boy aged 5-17 years with severe ulcerative colitis.

This clone occurred once. The V and J genes are TRBV5-1 and TRBJ1-1; D is possibly TRBD1 (5 bases). Trimming shortened V by 3 bases and J by 11 bases, and 26 bases separated the two germline ends. The CDR3 is made up of 16 amino acids. The germline CDR1 and CDR2 sequences are SGHRS and YFSETQ. The CDR3 loop reads CASSWTPSWLAGTAFF. CDR3 nucleotides: TGCGCCAGCAGCTGGACCCCTAGCTGGCTTGCCGGGACGGCTTTCTTT.

The V and J genes are TRBV4-2 and TRBJ2-6; D ambiguous. Trimming took off 0 bases at V and 2 bases at J, with 11 bases between the two ends. CDR3 length: 17 residues. CDR1 is LGHNA and CDR2 is YNFKEQ in the germline V gene. CDR3 sequence (DNA): TGTGCCAGCAGCCAAGATATTATCAGGCCTGGGGCCAACGTCCTGACTTTC. As protein: CASSQDIIRPGANVLTF.

The J gene is TRBJ1-2, the V gene TRBV2; no firm D call. Deletions cut 5 bases from V and 8 bases from J, with 18 bases between. The CDR3 consists of 14 residues. The germline CDR1 and CDR2 sequences are SNHLY and FYNNEI. The CDR3 nucleotides read TGTGCCAGCAGTCGATGGCAGCACTACCAGGGCTACACCTTC. Amino acids: CASSRWQHYQGYTF.

This sequence joins TRBV30 and TRBJ2-6; D possibly corresponds to TRBD2 (5 bases). CDR1 GTSNPN and CDR2 SVGIG come from the germline V gene (reference sequence). Trimming pared 5 bases from V and 0 bases from J, leaving 17 bases between. This CDR3 has 17 amino acids. CDR3 residues: CAWGGGRTISGANVLTF. The CDR3 nucleotides are TGTGCCTGGGGCGGAGGCAGAACTATCTCTGGGGCCAACGTCCTGACTTTC. Combining the CDR3 with reference TRBV30 and TRBJ2-6 gives the whole variable domain SQTIHQWPATLVQPVGSPLSLECTVEGTSNPNLYWYRQAAGRGLQLLFYSVGIGQISSEVPQNLSASRPQDRQFILSSKKLLLSDSGFYLCAWGGGRTISGANVLTFGAGSRLTVL.

V usage is TRBV6-5 and J usage is TRBJ2-7; 8 bases are shared with TRBD1. J was trimmed by 0 bases and V by 1 base; bases with no gene match: 2. The germline gives CDR1 MNHEY, CDR2 SVGAGI. This CDR3 has 15 residues. The CDR3 region has the DNA TGTGCCAGCAGTTACTACAGGGGGGTCTCCTACGAGCAGTACTTC. This gives the protein CASSYYRGVSYEQYF.

The chain joins TRBV2 to TRBJ2-2; 8 bases line up with TRBD2. Germline V CDR1 and CDR2: SNHLY, FYNNEI. V was pared by 7 bases and J by 5 bases, with 9 bases of the junction left unmatched. The CDR3 has 15 residues. In DNA form, the CDR3 reads TGTGCCAGCAAAATTATAGCGGGGACGACCGGGGAGCTGTTTTTT. Translated: CASKIIAGTTGELFF.

The chain has TRBV6-6 and TRBJ2-7; D is possibly TRBD2 (6 bases). CDR1 is MNHNY and CDR2 is SVGAGI in the germline V gene (reference sequence). This CDR3 is 16 amino acids long. V shed 0 bases and J shed 2 bases, with 14 bases lying between them. Here the CDR3 DNA reads TGTGCCAGCAGTTACTCGGTACTAGCTATCCCCTACGAGCAGTACTTC. It codes for CASSYSVLAIPYEQYF.

V and J are TRBV19 and TRBJ1-6, with 7 bases identical to TRBD1. The J segment lost 4 bases and the V segment lost 1 base, leaving 7 bases of the junction unmatched. CDR1 is LNHDA, CDR2 SQIVND, per germline (reference sequence). The CDR3 sequence is 17 residues long. DNA for the CDR3: TGTGCCAGTAGTATAGTTTTGCGACAGGGATATAATTCACCCCTCCACTTT. This encodes CASSIVLRQGYNSPLHF. The full variable domain, in which reference TRBV19 and TRBJ1-6 provide the parts outside the CDR3, is DGGITQSPKYLFRKEGQNVTLSCEQNLNHDAMYWYRQDPGQGLRLIYYSQIVNDFQKGDIAEGYSVSREKKESFPLTVTSAQKNPTAFYLCASSIVLRQGYNSPLHFGNGTRLTVT.

The chain joins TRBV30 to TRBJ2-6; 8 bases fit TRBD1. This CDR3 comprises 17 residues. V dropped 3 bases and J dropped 0; count of bases not matched to a gene: 7. Germline CDR1 reads GTSNPN; CDR2 reads SVGIG (reference sequence). CDR3 region: CAWSPPDRGSGANVLTF. In nucleotides, the CDR3 is TGTGCCTGGAGCCCACCAGACAGGGGCTCTGGGGCCAACGTCCTGACTTTC.

This rearrangement joins TRBV30 to TRBJ2-7, with 10 bases matching TRBD2. V trimming: 2 bases; J trimming: 0 bases; junction bases outside the gene matches: 25. The CDR3 spans 22 residues. In germline, CDR1 is GTSNPN, CDR2 SVGIG (reference sequence). The CDR3 DNA is TGTGCCTGGAGTTCCTGGCAGGGGCAGACTAGCGGGTTATTCCTGACCTCCTACGAGCAGTACTTC. As protein: CAWSSWQGQTSGLFLTSYEQYF.

This clone was detected only a few times. This sequence joins TRBV19 and TRBJ2-2; D gene uncertain. In germline, CDR1 is LNHDA, CDR2 SQIVND (reference sequence). The CDR3 sequence is 12 residues long. The ends were cut back, 8 bases at V and 8 bases at J, with 12 bases in the middle. This chain's CDR3 is CASFKGLGELFF. The CDR3 bases are TGTGCCAGTTTCAAAGGGTTAGGGGAGCTGTTTTTT.

The chain employs TRBV6-5 and TRBJ1-2; 9 nucleotides line up with TRBD1. The junction had 7 bases not matched to a gene; V was cut back by 6 bases and J by 8 bases. This CDR3 has 13 residues. Per the germline V gene, CDR1 is MNHEY and CDR2 is SVGAGI. As DNA, the CDR3 is TGTGCCAGCAGACAGGGACAGGGTAGAGGCTACACCTTC. Translated, it gives CASRQGQGRGYTF.

The chain carries TRBV4-1 and TRBJ2-1; 7 bases match TRBD2. This CDR3 has 15 residues. The V segment lost 6 bases and the J segment 6 bases; nucleotides outside the gene matches: 11. Germline CDR1 and CDR2: MGHRA and YSYEKL. CDR3 sequence (DNA): TGCGCCAGCAGTACCAGCGGGACCTTGGCCAATGAGCAGTTCTTC. Translating it yields CASSTSGTLANEQFF.

The rearrangement joins TRBV19 to TRBJ1-2, with 12 bases matching TRBD1. The J segment lost 8 bases and the V segment lost 3 bases, leaving 1 base of the junction unmatched. The CDR3 spans 13 residues. Germline lookup yields CDR1 LNHDA and CDR2 SQIVND (reference sequence). CDR3 amino acids: CASSIGTGGGYTF. In DNA, the CDR3 is TGTGCCAGTAGTATTGGGACAGGGGGCGGCTACACCTTC.

CDR3 loop: CASSLVQGIGGTDTQYF. The CDR3 DNA follows: TGTGCCAGCAGCTTAGTTCAGGGAATCGGAGGCACAGATACGCAGTATTTT. The chain links TRBV7-9 to TRBJ2-3; the D gene is possibly TRBD1 (5 bases). The V end lost 1 base, the J end lost 1 base, and 15 bases lay between the germline ends. This CDR3 has 17 amino acids. CDR1 SEHNR and CDR2 FQNEAQ come from the germline V gene (reference sequence).

This clone is a singleton in its sample. The genes are TRBV7-8 and TRBJ1-2, with 9 bases lining up with TRBD1. Germline V gives CDR1 SGHVS, CDR2 FQNEAQ. V trimming: 1 base; J trimming: 3 bases; junction bases outside the gene matches: 3. The CDR3 is 15 amino acids. CDR3 in amino acids: CASSLGWTGDYGYTF. In nucleotides, the CDR3 is TGTGCCAGCAGCTTAGGCTGGACAGGGGACTATGGCTACACCTTC. The full variable domain, its missing parts supplied by reference TRBV7-8 and TRBJ1-2, is GAGVSQSPRYKVAKRGQDVALRCDPISGHVSLFWYQQALGQGPEFLTYFQNEAQLDKSGLPSDRFFAERPEGSVSTLKIQRTQQEDSAVYLCASSLGWTGDYGYTFGSGTRLTVV.

The rearrangement links TRBV4-3 to TRBJ1-2, with D unclear. Per the germline V gene, CDR1 is LGHNA and CDR2 is YSLEER. With 0 bases removed from V and 2 bases from J, the gap between germline ends came to 7 bases. The CDR3 consists of 14 residues. Written as DNA, the CDR3 is TGCGCCAGCAGCCAAGATTGGCAGAACTATGGCTACACCTTC. The encoded protein is CASSQDWQNYGYTF.

CDR3 sequence: CASSASTGIVPDTQYF. The CDR3 coding sequence is TGTGCCAGCAGCGCATCGACAGGGATAGTCCCAGATACGCAGTATTTT. The rearrangement joins TRBV5-4 to TRBJ2-3, with TRBD1 identical over 7 bases. Germline CDR1 reads SGHNT; CDR2 reads YYREEE (reference sequence). Trimming took 4 bases from V and 4 from J; bases not matched to a gene: 12. The CDR3 loop spans 16 amino acids.

The chain recombines TRBV2 with TRBJ2-3, with 9 bases matching TRBD2. The trim removed 8 bases at V and 0 bases at J, leaving 6 bases unmatched. Germline CDR1 SNHLY, CDR2 FYNNEI. CDR3 length: 15 amino acids. CDR3 nucleotide sequence: TGTGCCAGCCTTCCAGGACTAGCGAGCACAGATACGCAGTATTTT. Its translation is CASLPGLASTDTQYF.

In its sample, this clone is medium-sized. This chain joins TRBV6-5 and TRBJ2-7; 7 positions match TRBD2. Germline values: CDR1 MNHEY, CDR2 SVGAGI. V trimming: 6 bases; J trimming: 3 bases; junction bases outside the gene matches: 11. This CDR3 region has 15 residues. The CDR3 sequence is CASRGDYTLFYEQYF. The CDR3 DNA reads as TGTGCCAGCAGAGGGGACTATACCCTTTTCTACGAGCAGTACTTC.

This clone occurred once. The chain is built from TRBV15 and TRBJ2-7; D is perhaps TRBD2 (6 bases). CDR1 LNHNV and CDR2 YYDKDF come from the germline V gene (reference sequence). Trimming shortened V by 2 bases and J by 3 bases, and 11 bases separated the two germline ends. The CDR3 sequence is 14 residues long. CDR3 loop: CATSRQAGYYEQYF. Written as DNA, the CDR3 is TGTGCCACCAGCAGACAGGCGGGGTACTACGAGCAGTACTTC.

This sequence joins TRBV19 and TRBJ2-1; D remains ambiguous. From germline, CDR1 is LNHDA and CDR2 SQIVND (reference sequence). This CDR3 is built from 12 residues. Trimming cost V 3 bases and J 5 bases, with 5 bases left between them. The CDR3 protein is CASSIMNNEQFF. CDR3 bases: TGTGCCAGTAGTATCATGAACAATGAGCAGTTCTTC.

The chain combines TRBV10-3 with TRBJ2-1; possible D gene TRBD2, 6 bases. Between the trimmed V and J ends, which lost 5 bases and 7 bases, there was a span of 12 bases. This CDR3 has 13 amino acids. Germline V gene sequence: CDR1 ENHRY, CDR2 SYGVKD. The CDR3 is CAISPFRGNEQFF. CDR3 DNA sequence: TGTGCCATCAGTCCTTTTCGGGGGAATGAGCAGTTCTTC.

The chain joins TRBV4-1 to TRBJ1-5; D remains unclear. This CDR3 comprises 14 residues. The V gene lost 0 bases and the J gene lost 9 bases, with 12 bases spanning the gap. CDR1 is MGHRA and CDR2 is YSYEKL in the germline V gene. The CDR3 protein is CASSQDEGRGPQHF. The DNA for the CDR3 is TGCGCCAGCAGCCAAGATGAGGGTCGGGGGCCCCAGCATTTT.

The sample holds a few counts of this clone. V and J are TRBV19 and TRBJ1-6, with a tentative D call TRBD1 (5 bases). This CDR3 region has 13 residues. Germline CDR1 and CDR2: LNHDA and SQIVND (reference sequence). V lost 6 bases, J lost 7 bases, and 10 bases lay in between. In DNA, the CDR3 is TGTGCCAGTAGGGACCGGGGGAATTCACCCCTCCACTTT. This codes for CASRDRGNSPLHF.